Following are 7 T cell receptor beta chains from one sample sequenced in a study of blood T cells in healthy people across ages. Primed by a sample-barcoded 5' primer and a J-beta primer mix, a second PCR proceeded for 7 to 11 cycles. TCRdb itself ran the 5' RACE reads through MiXCR, one entry per CDR3 protein. Altogether 920,000 or so distinct CDR3 sequences are present, 40% to 45% being singletons, with the ten largest covering approximately 20%. The sequenced material came from blood. The receptors here all came from a woman aged 55-70 years in good health.

The chain is built from TRBV20-1 and TRBJ1-1; TRBD1 is a possible D gene (5 bases). The CDR3 extends over 13 amino acids. The germline V gene has CDR1 DFQATT and CDR2 SNEGSKA (reference sequence). V dropped 4 bases and J dropped 3 bases, with 12 bases sitting between them. The CDR3 bases are TGCAGTGCTACCGACGGGACTCACACTGAAGCTTTCTTT. It is translated as CSATDGTHTEAFF.

This chain uses TRBV3-1 with TRBJ2-5; D is perhaps TRBD1 (6 bases). Germline V gene lookup returns CDR1 LGHDT and CDR2 YNNKEL (reference sequence). This CDR3 contains 15 residues. V was pared by 0 bases and J by 4 bases, with 12 bases between. DNA of the CDR3: TGTGCCAGCAGCCAAGATACGACAGGACGAGAGACCCAGTACTTC. Translation gives CASSQDTTGRETQYF.

Remarks on this clonotype: This sequence may be a read error, since a much larger clone differs from it by one base. The chain combines TRBV20-1 with TRBJ1-2, with 8 bases matching TRBD1. The CDR3 runs 12 residues. CDR1 and CDR2 (germline): DFQATT, SNEGSKA (reference sequence). For the CDR3, the DNA is TGCAGTGCTCGGGACAGGAGCTATGGCTACAACTTC. As protein: CSARDRSYGYNF.

This clonotype was seen more than once but under ten times. The rearrangement links TRBV7-9 to TRBJ1-2, with D unclear. CDR1 is SEHNR, CDR2 FQNEAQ, per germline (reference sequence). The CDR3 totals 14 residues. Between the trimmed V and J ends, which lost 7 bases and 9 bases, there was a span of 21 bases. CDR3 sequence: CASTSRAPAERYTF. The CDR3 nucleotides read TGTGCCAGCACCAGTAGAGCCCCCGCCGAGCGCTACACCTTC.

The CDR3 DNA reads as TGTGCCAGCAGCTCCCAAACGAACTCCTACGAGCAGTACTTC. This encodes CASSSQTNSYEQYF. The chain is built from TRBV7-9 and TRBJ2-7; D gene uncertain. CDR1 and CDR2 (germline): SEHNR, FQNEAQ (reference sequence). Trimming pared 4 bases from V and 0 bases from J, leaving 10 bases between. CDR3 length: 14 residues.

This sequence joins TRBV4-1 and TRBJ2-4; D uncertain. The DNA end is a closer match to TRBJ2-7, so the J assignment may be wrong. From germline, CDR1 is MGHRA and CDR2 YSYEKL. This CDR3 is built from 15 residues. The CDR3 DNA is TGCGCCAGCAGCCAAGCCCCGGGCGATCGCTACGAGCAGTACTTC. The encoded protein is CASSQAPGDRYEQYF.

CDR3 nucleotide sequence: TGTGCCAGCAAGGCTAGCGTCCACAATGAGCAGTTCTTC. Protein product: CASKASVHNEQFF. The V gene is TRBV2, the J gene TRBJ2-1; D is possibly TRBD2 (6 bases). The CDR3 consists of 13 residues. V lost 7 bases, J lost 5 bases, and 12 bases lay in between. Germline CDR1 SNHLY, CDR2 FYNNEI. The variable domain in full, completed from reference TRBV2 and TRBJ2-1, reads EPEVTQTPSHQVTQMGQEVILRCVPISNHLYFYWYRQILGQKVEFLVSFYNNEISEKSEIFDDQFSVERPDGSNFTLKIRSTKLEDSAMYFCASKASVHNEQFFGPGTRLTVL.